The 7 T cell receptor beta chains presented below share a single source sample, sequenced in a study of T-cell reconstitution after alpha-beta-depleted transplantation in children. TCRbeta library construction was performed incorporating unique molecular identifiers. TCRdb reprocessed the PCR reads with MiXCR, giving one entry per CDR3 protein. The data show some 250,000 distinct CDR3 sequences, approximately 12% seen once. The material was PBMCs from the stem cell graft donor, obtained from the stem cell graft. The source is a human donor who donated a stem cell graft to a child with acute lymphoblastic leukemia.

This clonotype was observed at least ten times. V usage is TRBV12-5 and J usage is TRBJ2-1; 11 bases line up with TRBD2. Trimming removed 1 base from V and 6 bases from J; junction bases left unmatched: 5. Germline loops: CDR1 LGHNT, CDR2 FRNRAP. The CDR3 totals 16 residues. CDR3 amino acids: CASGLELAGVTNEQFF. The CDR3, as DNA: TGTGCTAGTGGTTTGGAACTAGCGGGAGTCACCAATGAGCAGTTCTTC. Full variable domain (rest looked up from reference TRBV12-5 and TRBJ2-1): DARVTQTPRHKVTEMGQEVTMRCQPILGHNTVFWYRQTMMQGLELLAYFRNRAPLDDSGMPKDRFSAEMPDATLATLKIQPSEPRDSAVYFCASGLELAGVTNEQFFGPGTRLTVL.

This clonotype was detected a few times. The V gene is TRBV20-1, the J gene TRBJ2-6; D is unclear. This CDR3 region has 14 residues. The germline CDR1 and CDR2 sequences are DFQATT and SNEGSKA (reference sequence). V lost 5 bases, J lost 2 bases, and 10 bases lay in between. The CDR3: CSAFTMAGANVLTF. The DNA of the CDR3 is TGCAGTGCTTTTACAATGGCTGGGGCCAACGTCCTGACTTTC.

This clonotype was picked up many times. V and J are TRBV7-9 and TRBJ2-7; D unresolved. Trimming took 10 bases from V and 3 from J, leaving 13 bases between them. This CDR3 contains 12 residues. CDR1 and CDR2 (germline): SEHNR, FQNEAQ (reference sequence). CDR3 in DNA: TGTGCCACTACGGGTGGTTTCTACGAGCAGTACTTC. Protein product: CATTGGFYEQYF.

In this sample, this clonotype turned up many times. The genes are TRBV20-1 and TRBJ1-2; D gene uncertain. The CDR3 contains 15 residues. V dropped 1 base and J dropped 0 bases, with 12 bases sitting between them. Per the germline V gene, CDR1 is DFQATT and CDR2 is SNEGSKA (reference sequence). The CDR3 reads CSARGVAAANYGYTF. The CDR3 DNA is TGCAGTGCTAGAGGGGTCGCAGCGGCTAACTATGGCTACACCTTC.

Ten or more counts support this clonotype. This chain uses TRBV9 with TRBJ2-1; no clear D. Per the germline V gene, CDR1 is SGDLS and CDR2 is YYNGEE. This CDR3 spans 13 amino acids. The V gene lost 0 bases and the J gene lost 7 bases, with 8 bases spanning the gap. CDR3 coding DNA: TGTGCCAGCAGCGTAGGAAATACAAATGAGCAGTTCTTC. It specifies CASSVGNTNEQFF. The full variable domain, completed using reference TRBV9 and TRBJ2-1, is DSGVTQTPKHLITATGQRVTLRCSPRSGDLSVYWYQQSLDQGLQFLIQYYNGEERAKGNILERFSAQQFPDLHSELNLSSLELGDSALYFCASSVGNTNEQFFGPGTRLTVL.

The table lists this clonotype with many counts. The CDR3 bases are TGTGCCAGCAGTTTATCCAGGGGATCTGAAGCTTTCTTT. This translates into CASSLSRGSEAFF. The V and J genes are TRBV27 and TRBJ1-1; D may be TRBD1 (6 bases). Germline V gives CDR1 MNHEY, CDR2 SMNVEV (reference sequence). V was clipped by 0 bases and J by 6 bases, with 8 bases between them. The length of the CDR3 is 13 residues.

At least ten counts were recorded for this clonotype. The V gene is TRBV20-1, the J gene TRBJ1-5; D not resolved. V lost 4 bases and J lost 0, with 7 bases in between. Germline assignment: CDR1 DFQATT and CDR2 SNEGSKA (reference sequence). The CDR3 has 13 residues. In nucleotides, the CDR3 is TGCAGTGCTACCGATTATAGCAATCAGCCCCAGCATTTT. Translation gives CSATDYSNQPQHF.